This T cell receptor beta chain emerged from a study of OX40 agonist ivuxolimab in advanced cancers. Concerning the study at large: Ivuxolimab was a fully human IgG2 agonistic monoclonal antibody targeting the costimulatory receptor OX40 (CD134). Partial responses occurred in three dose-escalation patients: two with cutaneous melanoma and one with hepatocellular carcinoma. In the dose-escalation cohort, approximately 83% of patients were male, and the mean age was roughly 56 years with a range of roughly 20 to 80. The paper describes the monotherapy dose-escalation part (N ≈ 52 patients) of the phase I trial of ivuxolimab. Of the 52 patients in dose escalation, some 19 had hepatocellular carcinoma, some 15 had melanoma, 9 had renal cell carcinoma and 9 had head and neck cancer. Peripheral TCRbeta sequencing was intended to test whether TCR sequence diversity was altered and clonal T-cell expansion was caused by ivuxolimab. Prior anti-PD-1, anti-PD-L1 or anti-CTLA-4 therapy was permitted, and approximately 41% of dose-escalation patients had received checkpoint inhibitors. Intravenous ivuxolimab was administered to patients every 2 weeks at six dose levels: 0.01, 0.1, 0.3, 1.5, 3 and 10 mg/kg.

Patients with autoimmune disease history or receiving systemic immunosuppression were excluded from the trial. Peripheral blood for TCR sequencing was drawn from every dose cohort at baseline, at cycle 4 day 1 and at cycle 7 day 1. The samples were drawn from a first-in-human, open-label, multicenter phase I dose-escalation trial of ivuxolimab. Adults with locally advanced or metastatic melanoma, renal cell carcinoma, hepatocellular carcinoma or head and neck squamous cell carcinoma were enrolled in the trial. Before TCR sequencing, CD4+ and CD8+ T cells were separately sorted from peripheral blood. Taken from the germline V gene, the CDR1 and CDR2 loops are MNHEY and SVGAGI. Cut back by 7 bases and 0 bases, the V and J ends lie 9 bases apart. The CDR3 has 13 amino acids, counting the end cysteine and phenylalanine. CDR3 DNA is the only sequence kept; it has 39 bases, read in frame from the first base.

For sequencing of the TCRbeta CDR3 region, genomic DNA was extracted from the sorted cells. The immunoSEQ Assay was used to sequence the TCRbeta CDR3 regions. Held by TCRdb, this immuneACCESS table contains in-frame sequences only and omits some clones. Under half of the omission traces to an unresolved V gene where checked; the cause of the rest is unknown. Within this sample are over 150,000 clones, with around 94% of them counted one time only. Around 0.31% of the sample is in the top ten clones. As for this clone: No antigen is known for it. No clone much larger than this one lies a single base away; base qualities are absent.

Study-wide findings and limitations: At doses from 0.1 to 3.0 mg/kg, clonal expansion was seen in both CD4+ and CD8+ blood T cells between baseline and week 6. The antigen specificity of the peripheral T cells that underwent clonal expansion was not determined. In the 0.1-3.0 mg/kg groups, partial responders were among the patients with the lowest normalized peripheral clonal expansion, particularly in CD8+ T cells. After ivuxolimab, more expanded clones were found on average in CD8+ T cells than in CD4+ T cells. Low levels of normalized T-cell clonal expansion were also seen in some patients who did not respond.

The TCR sequence derives from an adult with an advanced solid tumor such as melanoma, head and neck, liver or kidney cancer. The chain links TRBV6-5 with TRBJ1-1; TRBD1 might be the D gene, on 5 matching bases. The sequenced sample was CD4+ or CD8+ T cells sorted from blood, obtained in a trial of the OX40 agonist ivuxolimab. The bases are TGTGCCAGCACCGAGACAGTGAACACTGAAGCTTTCTTT. It translates as CASTETVNTEAFF.